This is a list of T cell receptor beta chains from one sample in a study of T-cell memory formation after mild COVID-19. TCRdb processed the 5' RACE reads anew with MiXCR; each CDR3 protein has one entry. Of approximately 150,000 distinct CDR3 sequences in the sample, 5.5% to 7% were seen once. The specimen was PBMCs or a T cell subset sorted from them (not recorded which). Every receptor here comes from an adult woman who had mild COVID-19 (a few samples of this study predate the infection). Cell type and time point are not known. CDR3s include the opening cysteine and the closing phenylalanine or tryptophan. Fields, in order: D gene, V gene, clone size, J gene, CDR3 protein, CDR3 DNA. D genes are given only for firm matches. Not all rows give a size; the values are once, few, many and, for expanded clones, a class.

-	TRBV5-8	few	TRBJ1-5	CASSPFNNQPQHF	TGTGCCAGCAGCCCATTCAACAATCAGCCCCAGCATTTT
-	TRBV18	-	TRBJ1-2	CASSPDSVPGLGGYTF	TGTGCCAGCTCACCAGATTCGGTTCCGGGTCTAGGTGGCTACACCTTC
-	TRBV6-9	many	TRBJ2-7	CASSYSICSLASYEQYF	TGTGCCAGCAGTTATTCGATCTGCAGCCTCGCCTCCTACGAGCAGTACTTC
-	TRBV20-1	few	TRBJ1-6	CSAPTGHGSNSPLHF	TGCAGTGCGCCTACAGGGCACGGAAGTAATTCACCCCTCCACTTT
-	TRBV10-3	many	TRBJ1-6	CAIRRDSYNSPLHF	TGTGCCATCAGGCGGGATTCCTATAATTCACCCCTCCACTTT
-	TRBV5-1	many	TRBJ2-5	CASSSTGWGETQYF	TGCGCCAGCAGCTCCACTGGATGGGGAGAGACCCAGTACTTC
TRBD1	TRBV3-1	many	TRBJ2-2	CASSPRTGDTGELFF	TGTGCCAGCAGCCCCCGGACAGGGGACACCGGGGAGCTGTTTTTT
TRBD2	TRBV24-1	many	TRBJ2-1	CATSDPTLAGFYNEQFF	TGTGCCACCAGTGACCCGACCCTAGCGGGGTTCTACAATGAGCAGTTCTTC
-	TRBV30	-	TRBJ2-3	CAWSHTGTDTQYF	TGTGCCTGGAGCCACACAGGAACAGATACGCAGTATTTT
TRBD2	TRBV2	few	TRBJ2-1	CASSNSGRNEQFF	TGTGCCAGCAGTAATAGCGGGAGAAATGAGCAGTTCTTC
-	TRBV18	many	TRBJ1-1	CASSPQGTNTEAFF	TGTGCCAGCTCCCCACAGGGCACGAACACTGAAGCTTTCTTT
-	TRBV6-2/TRBV6-3	many	TRBJ2-7	CASSYSYYEQYF	TGTGCCAGCAGTTACTCATACTACGAGCAGTACTTC
TRBD1	TRBV3-1	many	TRBJ2-7	CASSLVGTGVHEQYF	TGTGCCAGCAGCCTCGTGGGGACAGGGGTGCACGAGCAGTACTTC
-	TRBV5-1	-	TRBJ1-6	CASSSFSGQNSPLHF	TGCGCCAGCAGCTCGTTCTCAGGGCAGAATTCACCCCTCCACTTT
TRBD2	TRBV29-1	-	TRBJ2-7	CSAVREGVPYEQYF	TGCAGCGCTGTCCGGGAGGGGGTACCCTACGAGCAGTACTTC
-	TRBV6-2/TRBV6-3	few	TRBJ1-1	CASSREQRPETEAFF	TGTGCCAGCAGCCGCGAGCAACGACCTGAGACTGAAGCTTTCTTT
TRBD2	TRBV4-3	many	TRBJ2-1	CASRPRETSGSGNEQFF	TGCGCCAGCAGACCAAGGGAGACTAGCGGGAGTGGAAATGAGCAGTTCTTC
TRBD1	TRBV12-3/TRBV12-4	many	TRBJ1-5	CASSHNRGEWGNQPQHF	TGTGCCAGCAGTCATAACAGGGGCGAATGGGGCAATCAGCCCCAGCATTTT
-	TRBV27	-	TRBJ1-1	CASRVGSGSTEAFF	TGTGCCTCCAGGGTAGGAAGCGGCAGCACTGAAGCTTTCTTT
TRBD1	TRBV7-9	many	TRBJ1-6	CASSSPTGTGGSPLHF	TGTGCCAGCAGCTCACCAACCGGGACAGGGGGGTCACCCCTCCACTTT
TRBD2	TRBV20-1	many	TRBJ2-3	CSARVAGGITDTQYF	TGCAGTGCTAGAGTAGCGGGGGGCATCACAGATACGCAGTATTTT
TRBD2	TRBV4-3	-	TRBJ2-2	CASSRGLAGEIANTGELFF	TGCGCCAGCAGCCGGGGACTAGCGGGAGAGATCGCGAACACCGGGGAGCTGTTTTTT
-	TRBV15	many	TRBJ2-4	CATSREVGRGPKNIQYF	TGTGCCACCAGCAGAGAAGTAGGCAGGGGTCCCAAAAACATTCAGTACTTC
-	TRBV12-3/TRBV12-4	-	TRBJ2-6	CASSADSISGANVLTF	TGTGCCAGCAGTGCGGACAGCATCTCTGGGGCCAACGTCCTGACTTTC
-	TRBV7-3	few	TRBJ2-2	CASSLSGIGTGELFF	TGTGCCAGCAGCTTAAGCGGGATAGGCACCGGGGAGCTGTTTTTT
-	TRBV4-2	many	TRBJ1-1	CASSQEEGMNTEAFF	TGTGCCAGCAGCCAAGAGGAGGGGATGAACACTGAAGCTTTCTTT
-	TRBV7-8	-	TRBJ1-5	CASSLVGGGNNQPQHF	TGTGCCAGCAGCTTAGTCGGGGGGGGGAACAATCAGCCCCAGCATTTT
-	TRBV20-1	-	TRBJ1-5	CSATPTRGNQPQHF	TGCAGTGCTACCCCGACCAGGGGCAATCAGCCCCAGCATTTT
-	TRBV9	few	TRBJ2-3	CASSVAERVGATDTQYF	TGTGCCAGCAGCGTAGCGGAGAGGGTGGGGGCCACAGATACGCAGTATTTT
-	TRBV7-7	-	TRBJ2-5	CASSEVSGTLQETQYF	TGTGCCAGCAGCGAAGTGTCTGGGACACTCCAAGAGACCCAGTACTTC
-	TRBV5-1	few	TRBJ2-7	CASSLPSLAYEQYF	TGCGCCAGCAGCCTCCCTTCGCTTGCGTACGAGCAGTACTTC
-	TRBV15	many	TRBJ2-5	CATSRDRALPSETQYF	TGTGCCACCAGCAGAGATCGGGCGCTGCCCTCAGAGACCCAGTACTTC
-	TRBV25-1	many	TRBJ2-5	CASSESRIAQETQYF	TGTGCCAGCAGTGAATCCCGTATAGCGCAAGAGACCCAGTACTTC
TRBD2	TRBV7-2	-	TRBJ2-1	CASSLGRTSVRLRDEQFF	TGTGCCAGCAGCTTAGGTAGGACTAGCGTGAGGCTAAGGGATGAGCAGTTCTTC
-	TRBV5-6	many	TRBJ2-5	CASSLEPGGGETQYF	TGTGCCAGCAGCTTGGAGCCAGGGGGAGGAGAGACCCAGTACTTC
-	TRBV5-1	-	TRBJ1-1	CASSPGVMNTEAFF	TGCGCCAGCAGCCCGGGGGTCATGAACACTGAAGCTTTCTTT
TRBD1	TRBV5-1	many	TRBJ2-6	CASSLQGASGANVLTF	TGCGCCAGCAGCTTACAGGGGGCTAGTGGGGCCAACGTCCTGACTTTC
-	TRBV29-1	many	TRBJ1-2	CSVAAPEGPSDYGYTF	TGCAGCGTCGCGGCGCCGGAGGGGCCCTCCGACTATGGCTACACCTTC
-	TRBV7-6	many	TRBJ2-7	CASSSRSGKMEQYF	TGTGCCAGCAGCTCCCGGTCCGGGAAAATGGAGCAGTACTTC
TRBD1	TRBV11-2	many	TRBJ2-5	CASSNRGQETQYF	TGTGCCAGCAGTAACAGGGGGCAAGAGACCCAGTACTTC
TRBD2	TRBV7-2	-	TRBJ2-7	CASSPATGTSGTYEQYF	TGTGCCAGCAGCCCGGCCACCGGGACTAGCGGGACGTACGAGCAGTACTTC
-	TRBV6-1	many	TRBJ1-5	CASSGGSGASNQPQHF	TGTGCCAGCAGTGGTGGTAGCGGGGCAAGCAATCAGCCCCAGCATTTT
-	TRBV12-3/TRBV12-4	many	TRBJ2-1	CASSLRAGDNEQFF	TGTGCCAGCAGTCTCCGAGCGGGTGACAATGAGCAGTTCTTC
-	TRBV4-3	few	TRBJ2-7	CASSQAITGGYEQYF	TGCGCCAGCAGCCAAGCCATCACCGGCGGTTACGAGCAGTACTTC
-	TRBV30	few	TRBJ1-5	CAWTPGSNQPQHF	TGTGCCTGGACCCCCGGGAGCAATCAGCCCCAGCATTTT
-	TRBV20-1	few	TRBJ1-6	CSARDRADSPLHF	TGCAGTGCTAGAGATAGGGCGGATTCACCCCTCCACTTT
-	TRBV21-1	few	TRBJ2-7	CASSLLAGAAYEQYF	TGTGCCAGCAGCTTACTAGCGGGGGCCGCCTACGAGCAGTACTTC
-	TRBV29-1	-	TRBJ2-7	CSVTGPESSYEQYF	TGCAGCGTAACCGGGCCCGAATCTTCCTACGAGCAGTACTTC
TRBD1	TRBV18	many	TRBJ2-1	CASSPGTVLNNEQFF	TGTGCCAGCTCACCCGGGACAGTCCTAAACAATGAGCAGTTCTTC
-	TRBV11-3	many	TRBJ2-7	CASGRQAYEQYF	TGTGCCAGCGGAAGACAGGCGTACGAGCAGTACTTC
-	TRBV12-3/TRBV12-4	many	TRBJ2-1	CASSHPRDEQFF	TGTGCCAGCAGCCATCCGAGGGATGAGCAGTTCTTC
TRBD1	TRBV6-4	few	TRBJ2-7	CASALGQQTYEQYF	TGTGCCAGCGCCTTGGGACAGCAGACCTACGAGCAGTACTTC
-	TRBV7-2	many	TRBJ2-7	CASSLVLFEQYF	TGTGCCAGCAGCTTAGTATTATTCGAGCAGTACTTC
TRBD1	TRBV29-1	few	TRBJ1-4	CSVEDRGEKLFF	TGCAGCGTTGAGGACAGGGGAGAAAAACTGTTTTTT
-	TRBV18	-	TRBJ2-3	CASSPLTRSSTDTQYF	TGTGCCAGCTCACCACTCACCCGGAGCAGCACAGATACGCAGTATTTT
-	TRBV11-3	few	TRBJ1-1	CASSLDEDTEAFF	TGTGCCAGCAGCTTAGATGAGGACACTGAAGCTTTCTTT
-	TRBV14	many	TRBJ2-5	CASSQWGAAETQYF	TGTGCCAGCAGCCAATGGGGTGCGGCGGAGACCCAGTACTTC